This T cell receptor (beta chain) was obtained from a study of T cell clonality in common variable immunodeficiency. Most patients and controls had Caucasian heritage. Donors gave about 5 to 8 ml heparinized peripheral whole blood. Sequenced by immunoSEQ multiplex PCR; TCRdb stores in-frame clones only, minus some. The sample has about 26,000 clones, none seen only once; the top ten hold approximately 22%. In its sample, this clone was seen many times. Its antigen is undetermined. Study outcomes and limitations: Reportedly, TCR beta sequences from common variable immunodeficiency showed fewer deletions and N-nucleotide insertions.

The sample was peripheral blood mononuclear cells. This TCR was recovered from a human donor with common variable immunodeficiency.

The sequenced CDR3 bases are TGTGCCAGCAGCGAGACAGGGACGAACACTGAA. Residues: CASSETGTNTE. The full CDR3 protein reads CASSETGTNTEAFF. The rearrangement uses TRBV9 and TRBJ1-1; 7 positions agree with TRBD1. The read gets to within 3 residues of the CDR3 end, and the germline J gene fills in the rest. V was pared by 3 bases and J by 1 base, with 3 bases of the junction left unmatched. The CDR3 has 14 amino acids. Germline-derived CDR1 and CDR2 are SGDLS and YYNGEE. Using reference TRBV9 and TRBJ1-1 for the parts outside the CDR3, the full variable domain is DSGVTQTPKHLITATGQRVTLRCSPRSGDLSVYWYQQSLDQGLQFLIQYYNGEERAKGNILERFSAQQFPDLHSELNLSSLELGDSALYFCASSETGTNTEAFFGQGTRLTVV.